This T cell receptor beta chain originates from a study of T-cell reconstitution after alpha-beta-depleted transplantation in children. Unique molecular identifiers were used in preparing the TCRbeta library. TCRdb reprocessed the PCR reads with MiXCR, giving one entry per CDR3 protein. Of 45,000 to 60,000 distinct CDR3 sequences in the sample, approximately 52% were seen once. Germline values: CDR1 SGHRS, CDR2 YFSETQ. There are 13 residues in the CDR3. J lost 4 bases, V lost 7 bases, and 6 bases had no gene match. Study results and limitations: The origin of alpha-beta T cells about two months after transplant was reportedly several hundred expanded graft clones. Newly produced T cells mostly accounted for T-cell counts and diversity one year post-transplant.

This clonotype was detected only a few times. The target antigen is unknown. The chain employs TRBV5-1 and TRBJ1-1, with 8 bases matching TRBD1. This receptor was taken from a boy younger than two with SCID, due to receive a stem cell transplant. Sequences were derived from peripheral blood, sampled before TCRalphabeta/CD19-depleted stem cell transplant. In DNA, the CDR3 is TGCGCCAGCCGGACAGGGAGTAGCACTGAAGCTTTCTTT. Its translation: CASRTGSSTEAFF.